This TCR beta chain was captured by sequencing in a study of sequential checkpoint blockade in melanoma. Study-wide context: Maintenance nivolumab came after either treatment sequence. After nivolumab or ipilimumab alone, about 20 patients had week-13 rebiopsies. About 89 pretreatment tumor DNA samples were TCRβ immunosequenced. General study results and limits: Pretreatment TIL clonality tracked with response in the nivolumab-first arm.

This clone is deemed medium-sized. Its target is unknown. Trimming shortened V by 5 bases and J by 4 bases, and 11 bases separated the two germline ends. The CDR3 length is 14 residues. Germline V gives CDR1 SGHNT, CDR2 YENEEA. As to treatment: randomized to nivolumab then ipilimumab (arm A) or the reverse (arm B). The protocol was immunoSEQ multiplex PCR, while the TCRdb copy is restricted to in-frame clones and leaves out a portion. Of thousands of clones listed, about a quarter are singletons. This TCR was sampled from a human donor with melanoma. The chain combines TRBV11-3 with TRBJ2-2, with no clear D. The source material was tumor tissue (inferred from file names), sampled from a patient given nivolumab and ipilimumab in sequence. The CDR3 nucleotides read TGTGCCAGCAGCCCCTGGGGTTTCACCGGGGAGCTGTTTTTT. Translation: CASSPWGFTGELFF.